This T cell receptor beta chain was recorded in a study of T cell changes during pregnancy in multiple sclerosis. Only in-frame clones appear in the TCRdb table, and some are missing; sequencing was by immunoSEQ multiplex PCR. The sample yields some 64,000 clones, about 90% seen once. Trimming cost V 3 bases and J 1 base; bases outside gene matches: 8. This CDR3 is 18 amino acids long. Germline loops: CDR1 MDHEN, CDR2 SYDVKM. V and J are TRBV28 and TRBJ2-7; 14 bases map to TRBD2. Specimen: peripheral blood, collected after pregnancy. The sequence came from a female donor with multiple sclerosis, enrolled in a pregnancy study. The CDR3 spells CASSFVGLAGEASYEQYF. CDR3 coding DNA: TGTGCCAGCAGTTTTGTGGGACTAGCGGGAGAGGCTTCCTACGAGCAGTACTTC.